A single sample gave rise to the 31 T cell receptor beta chains below, sequenced in a study of blood T cell repertoires in COVID-19. Produced via immunoSEQ multiplex PCR; TCRdb's table is partial and in-frame only. This repertoire shows hundreds of thousands of clones, roughly four fifths found once; its top ten account for less than 4%. Sequenced input: PBMCs or T cells enriched from blood (not recorded which). These receptors were taken from a woman aged 40 to 50 who had been exposed to COVID-19.

CDR3 in DNA: TGTGCCAGCTATCCCGCCCTAGCGGGCTTCTACGAGCAGTACTTC. Translation: CASYPALAGFYEQYF. The V and J genes are TRBV3-1 (or the pseudogene TRBV3-2) and TRBJ2-7; 8 bases are shared with TRBD2. The CDR3 extends over 15 amino acids. The V segment lost 8 bases and the J segment 3 bases; nucleotides outside the gene matches: 12. Germline values: CDR1 LGHDT, CDR2 YNNKEL (reference sequence).

The V and J genes are TRBV27 and TRBJ1-5; TRBD1 matches at 7 bases. V lost 9 bases and J lost 5; bases outside the gene matches: 7. Germline V gene lookup returns CDR1 MNHEY and CDR2 SMNVEV (reference sequence). The CDR3 totals 13 residues. CDR3 sequence (DNA): TGTGCCAGTCCAGGGACAGAGGATCAGCCCCAGCATTTT. As protein: CASPGTEDQPQHF.

The chain joins TRBV28 to TRBJ1-1; 9 nucleotides align to TRBD1. Per the germline V gene, CDR1 is MDHEN and CDR2 is SYDVKM. CDR3 length: 14 amino acids. Germline trimming cut 6 bases from V and 4 bases from J; bases unmatched to any gene: 6. CDR3 in amino acids: CASRRTGDGTEAFF. CDR3 coding DNA: TGTGCCAGCAGACGGACAGGGGACGGCACTGAAGCTTTCTTT.

This clone was counted only a few times. The CDR3 region has the DNA TGTGCCAGTCATCCCAGCGTTAACTATGGCTACACCTTC. Protein sequence: CASHPSVNYGYTF. The rearrangement joins TRBV19 to TRBJ1-2, with unresolved D. The CDR3 consists of 13 residues. The V end lost 8 bases, the J end lost 1 base, and 11 bases lay between the germline ends. Germline assignment: CDR1 LNHDA and CDR2 SQIVND (reference sequence).

This chain links TRBV2 with TRBJ2-7; tentatively, D is TRBD1 (5 bases). The V and J ends lost 6 bases and 4 bases respectively, with 16 bases between them. There are 14 residues in the CDR3. Germline CDR1 reads SNHLY; CDR2 reads FYNNEI. The CDR3 spells CASRGALSSYEQYF. The CDR3, as DNA: TGTGCCAGCAGAGGGGCCCTCTCATCTTACGAGCAGTACTTC.

Written as DNA, the CDR3 is TGTGCCAGTAGTATTGCCGGGAGGCAGCCCCAGCATTTT. This encodes CASSIAGRQPQHF. The rearrangement joins TRBV19 to TRBJ1-5; D unclear. CDR1 LNHDA and CDR2 SQIVND come from the germline V gene (reference sequence). The V gene lost 3 bases and the J gene lost 7 bases, with 10 bases spanning the gap. The CDR3 covers 13 residues.

Within the sample, this clone is medium-sized (0.01 to 0.1%). The V call is TRBV28, the J call TRBJ1-3; D is unresolved. This CDR3 has 15 amino acids. V dropped 3 bases and J dropped 2 bases, with 11 bases sitting between them. Germline V lookup: CDR1 MDHEN, CDR2 SYDVKM. In DNA form, the CDR3 reads TGTGCCAGCAGTTTGGGGAGGGCGCCTGGAAACACCATATATTTT. Translating gives CASSLGRAPGNTIYF.

This chain uses TRBV5-1 with TRBJ1-1; 8 nucleotides line up with TRBD1. The ends lost 4 bases at V and 5 bases at J; junction bases unmatched: 7. Germline values: CDR1 SGHRS, CDR2 YFSETQ. CDR3 length: 14 amino acids. The CDR3 loop is CASSMRTGITEAFF. The CDR3 DNA reads as TGCGCCAGCAGCATGAGGACAGGGATAACTGAAGCTTTCTTT.

The gene calls are TRBV4-2 and TRBJ2-1; 13 positions match TRBD2. The V gene's germline CDR1 is LGHNA and CDR2 YNFKEQ. With 3 bases clipped from V and 5 bases from J, the junction kept 7 bases outside the gene matches. CDR3 size: 17 residues. The DNA for the CDR3 is TGTGCCAGCAGCCAGGTGACTAGCGGGGGGTACGACAATGAGCAGTTCTTC. As protein: CASSQVTSGGYDNEQFF.

A single count supports this clone. Written as DNA, the CDR3 is TGTGCCATCGGGGGACAGGAAGCCACAGATACGCAGTATTTT. Translation: CAIGGQEATDTQYF. The rearrangement joins TRBV10-3 to TRBJ2-3; 8 bases match TRBD1. Germline V gene lookup returns CDR1 ENHRY and CDR2 SYGVKD. V lost 8 bases, J lost 2 bases, and 6 bases stayed unmatched. CDR3 size: 14 residues.

V gene TRBV2 combines with J gene TRBJ1-6; D may be TRBD1 (5 bases). Germline loops: CDR1 SNHLY, CDR2 FYNNEI. V lost 6 bases and J 10 bases, leaving 13 bases between the germline ends. The CDR3 covers 13 residues. The CDR3 loop is CASSSKGWSPLHF. The CDR3, as DNA: TGTGCCAGCAGCTCGAAGGGGTGGTCACCCCTCCACTTT.

The chain carries TRBV5-6 and TRBJ1-6; a weak D match, TRBD1 (6 bases). The CDR3 extends over 16 amino acids. In germline, CDR1 is SGHDT, CDR2 YYEEEE. V lost 0 bases to trimming and J lost 9 bases, with 16 bases between them. This CDR3 is CASSLEAGTTGSPLHF. DNA for the CDR3: TGTGCCAGCAGCTTGGAGGCCGGGACAACCGGTTCACCCCTCCACTTT.

The rearrangement joins TRBV4-1 to TRBJ2-2; TRBD2 agrees at 8 bases. Germline V gene sequence: CDR1 MGHRA, CDR2 YSYEKL. This CDR3 is built from 19 residues. After removal of 1 base from V and 0 bases from J, the junction contained 10 bases not matched to a gene. CDR3 in DNA: TGCGCCAGCAGCCAAGCTGGGGCGGGGGGCAACCCGAACACCGGGGAGCTGTTTTTT. It is translated as CASSQAGAGGNPNTGELFF.

This sequence joins TRBV6-5 and TRBJ1-6, with D perhaps matching TRBD1 (5 bases). V dropped 6 bases and J dropped 7 bases, with 16 bases sitting between them. This CDR3 is built from 15 residues. CDR1 is MNHEY and CDR2 is SVGAGI in the germline V gene. The CDR3: CASSPFRGMNSPLHF. The CDR3 DNA sequence: TGTGCCAGCAGCCCCTTCCGGGGGATGAATTCACCCCTCCACTTT.

J is TRBJ2-7 and V is TRBV28; D gene ambiguous. Trimming removed 5 bases at V and 4 bases at J, with 9 bases between. The CDR3 is made up of 12 amino acids. Looked up from germline, CDR1 is MDHEN and CDR2 is SYDVKM. CDR3 nucleotides: TGTGCCAGCAGTCGTCAAGCGTACGAGCAGTACTTC. This codes for CASSRQAYEQYF.

This rearrangement joins TRBV5-1 to TRBJ2-1; 7 positions match TRBD1. V was pared by 3 bases and J by 5 bases, with 5 bases of the junction left unmatched. This CDR3 has 14 residues. CDR1 SGHRS and CDR2 YFSETQ come from the germline V gene. The CDR3 bases are TGCGCCAGCAGCTCCGGGACAGCTAACAATGAGCAGTTCTTC. This gives the protein CASSSGTANNEQFF.

The chain has TRBV15 and TRBJ1-1; D is possibly TRBD1 (5 bases). CDR1 and CDR2 (germline): LNHNV, YYDKDF (reference sequence). CDR3 length equals 16 residues. Deletions cut 3 bases from V and 4 bases from J, with 18 bases between. CDR3 sequence reads: CATSRGGMTQGTEAFF. Here the CDR3 DNA reads TGTGCCACCAGCAGGGGGGGGATGACACAAGGCACTGAAGCTTTCTTT.

The chain links TRBV6-5 to TRBJ1-2, with D perhaps TRBD1 (6 bases). This CDR3 comprises 14 residues. The V gene lost 7 bases and the J gene lost 4 bases, with 16 bases spanning the gap. Germline CDR1 and CDR2: MNHEY and SVGAGI. CDR3 coding DNA: TGTGCCAGCATCCAAAGGCAGGGGAGCTATGGCTACACCTTC. Translating it yields CASIQRQGSYGYTF.

The rearrangement uses TRBV10-3 and TRBJ2-1; D is perhaps TRBD1 (6 bases). CDR1 is ENHRY and CDR2 is SYGVKD in the germline V gene. V was pared by 4 bases and J by 6 bases, with 22 bases between. The CDR3 sequence is 17 residues long. The CDR3 sequence: CAISGPGDPRRGNEQFF. For the CDR3, the DNA is TGTGCCATCAGTGGGCCCGGGGACCCGCGCAGGGGCAATGAGCAGTTCTTC.

This clone was picked up one time. V usage is TRBV5-1 and J usage is TRBJ2-1; maybe TRBD2 (6 bases). CDR3 length: 15 amino acids. The V end was cut by 4 bases, the J end by 6 bases, with 17 bases between. Germline V gene lookup returns CDR1 SGHRS and CDR2 YFSETQ. CDR3 nucleotide sequence: TGCGCCAGCAGCCCCGGGACTCCGATTTTCAATGAGCAGTTCTTC. Its protein product is CASSPGTPIFNEQFF.

The J gene is TRBJ2-3, the V gene TRBV27; 11 bases align to TRBD2. Unmatched junction bases numbered 6, after V lost 2 bases and J lost 2 bases. This CDR3 is 17 amino acids long. Germline loops: CDR1 MNHEY, CDR2 SMNVEV (reference sequence). The CDR3 is CASSLLPSGGHTDTQYF. CDR3 nucleotides: TGTGCCAGCAGTTTACTCCCTAGCGGGGGGCACACAGATACGCAGTATTTT.

The chain links TRBV2 to TRBJ2-3; 13 positions match TRBD2. The V segment lost 6 bases and the J segment 0 bases; nucleotides outside the gene matches: 18. The CDR3 loop spans 21 amino acids. The V gene's germline CDR1 is SNHLY and CDR2 FYNNEI. CDR3 protein: CASSVGRSGTSGAPSTDTQYF. Here the CDR3 DNA reads TGTGCCAGCAGCGTGGGGCGCTCGGGGACTAGCGGGGCCCCGAGCACAGATACGCAGTATTTT.

This clone was counted between two and nine times. The chain links TRBV7-2 to TRBJ1-5, with TRBD1 identical over 8 bases. Germline V CDR1 and CDR2: SGHTA, FQGNSA. The CDR3 length is 17 residues. V was pared by 5 bases and J by 3 bases, with 12 bases of the junction left unmatched. The CDR3 bases are TGTGCCAGCAGCCCTCGAGGGGGGACAGGAAACAATCAGCCCCAGCATTTT. It specifies CASSPRGGTGNNQPQHF.

This chain uses TRBV7-7 with TRBJ2-3; 11 nucleotides line up with TRBD1. The CDR3 length is 17 residues. V dropped 4 bases and J dropped 0; count of bases not matched to a gene: 6. The germline V gene has CDR1 SSHAT and CDR2 FNYEAQ (reference sequence). CDR3 in amino acids: CASSSGQGATSTDTQYF. CDR3 DNA: TGTGCCAGCAGCTCCGGACAGGGGGCCACTAGCACAGATACGCAGTATTTT.

The chain couples TRBV2 to TRBJ1-2, with 7 bases aligning to TRBD1. CDR3 length: 12 amino acids. CDR1 is SNHLY and CDR2 is FYNNEI in the germline V gene. The V gene end was trimmed by 5 bases and the J gene end by 8 bases; junction bases not matched to a gene: 5. The CDR3 DNA is TGTGCCAGCAGTCTGACGGGACAGGGCTACACCTTC. Translating gives CASSLTGQGYTF.

V and J are TRBV14 and TRBJ1-2; 7 positions match TRBD1. CDR3 length equals 13 residues. Trimming removed 6 bases from V and 6 bases from J; junction bases left unmatched: 7. Germline V gene data show CDR1 as SGHDN and CDR2 as FVKESK. In DNA form, the CDR3 reads TGTGCCAGCAGGCTGACAGGGTTAAATGGCTACACCTTC. It encodes CASRLTGLNGYTF.

The chain links TRBV19 to TRBJ2-2, with 7 bases that match TRBD1. Germline V gene data show CDR1 as LNHDA and CDR2 as SQIVND (reference sequence). After removal of 3 bases from V and 5 bases from J, the junction contained 6 bases not matched to a gene. CDR3 length: 15 amino acids. The CDR3 nucleotides read TGTGCCAGTAGTATTCCCGGCAGGGGGACCGGGGAGCTGTTTTTT. Amino acid sequence: CASSIPGRGTGELFF.

J is TRBJ2-7 and V is TRBV3-1 (or the pseudogene TRBV3-2); D perhaps matches TRBD1 (6 bases). Trimming took off 4 bases at V and 5 bases at J, with 12 bases between the two ends. The CDR3 loop spans 13 amino acids. Germline lookup yields CDR1 LGHDT and CDR2 YNNKEL (reference sequence). CDR3 nucleotide sequence: TGTGCCAGCAGCCGTAGCGCAGGGGACGAGCAGTACTTC. Its protein product is CASSRSAGDEQYF.

This clone was seen just once. The rearrangement uses TRBV4-2 and TRBJ2-4; TRBD2 agrees at 9 bases. The J segment lost 9 bases and the V segment lost 0 bases, leaving 12 bases of the junction unmatched. Germline V gene sequence: CDR1 LGHNA, CDR2 YNFKEQ. CDR3 length: 17 residues. The DNA of the CDR3 is TGTGCCAGCAGCCAAGATTCGGCGGGGGGGCCGGTGCGCATTCAGTACTTC. This encodes CASSQDSAGGPVRIQYF.

The J gene is TRBJ2-3, the V gene TRBV4-1; 10 nucleotides line up with TRBD2. The CDR3 is made up of 16 amino acids. CDR1 is MGHRA and CDR2 is YSYEKL in the germline V gene. V lost 2 bases and J lost 8; bases outside the gene matches: 10. Written as DNA, the CDR3 is TGCGCCAGCAGCCAAACGAGCGGGGGGGCAAGAGTTACGCAGTATTTT. It encodes CASSQTSGGARVTQYF.

This chain links TRBV29-1 with TRBJ2-7, with 16 positions matching TRBD2. The V gene's germline CDR1 is SQVTM and CDR2 ANQGSEA. Trimming at V came to 4 bases and at J to 7 bases, leaving 4 bases not matched to a gene. The CDR3 runs 14 residues. This CDR3 is CSVAGLAGGPEQYF. In DNA form, the CDR3 reads TGCAGCGTTGCGGGACTAGCGGGGGGGCCTGAGCAGTACTTC.